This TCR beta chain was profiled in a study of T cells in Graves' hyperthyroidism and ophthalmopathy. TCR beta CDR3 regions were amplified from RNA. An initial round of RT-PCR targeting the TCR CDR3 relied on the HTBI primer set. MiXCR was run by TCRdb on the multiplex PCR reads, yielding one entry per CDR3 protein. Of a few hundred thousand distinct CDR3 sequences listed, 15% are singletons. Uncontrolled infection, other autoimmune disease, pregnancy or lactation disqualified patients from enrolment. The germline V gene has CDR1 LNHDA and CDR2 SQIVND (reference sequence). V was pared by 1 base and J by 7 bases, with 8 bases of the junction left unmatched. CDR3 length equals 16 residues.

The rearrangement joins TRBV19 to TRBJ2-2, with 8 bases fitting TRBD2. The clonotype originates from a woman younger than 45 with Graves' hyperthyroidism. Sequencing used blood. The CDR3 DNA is TGTGCCAGTAGTATAGGGGGCGGGAGGTTCAGCGGGGAGCTGTTTTTT. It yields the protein CASSIGGGRFSGELFF.